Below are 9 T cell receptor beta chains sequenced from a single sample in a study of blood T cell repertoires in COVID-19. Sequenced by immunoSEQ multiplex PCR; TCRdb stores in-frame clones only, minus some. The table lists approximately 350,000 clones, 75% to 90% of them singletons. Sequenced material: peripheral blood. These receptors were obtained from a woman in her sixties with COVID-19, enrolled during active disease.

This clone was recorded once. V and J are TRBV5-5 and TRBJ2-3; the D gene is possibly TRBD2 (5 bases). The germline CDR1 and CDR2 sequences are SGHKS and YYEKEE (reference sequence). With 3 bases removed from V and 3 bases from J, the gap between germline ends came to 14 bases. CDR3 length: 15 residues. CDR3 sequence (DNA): TGTGCCAGCAGCTCGCCGGGATCCCGGACAGATACGCAGTATTTT. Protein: CASSSPGSRTDTQYF.

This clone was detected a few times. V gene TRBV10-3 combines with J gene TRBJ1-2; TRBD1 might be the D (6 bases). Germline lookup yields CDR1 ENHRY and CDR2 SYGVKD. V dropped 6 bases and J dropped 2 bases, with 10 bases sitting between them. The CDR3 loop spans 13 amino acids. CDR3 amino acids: CAISRTANYGYTF. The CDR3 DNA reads TGTGCCATCAGCAGGACAGCAAACTATGGCTACACCTTC.

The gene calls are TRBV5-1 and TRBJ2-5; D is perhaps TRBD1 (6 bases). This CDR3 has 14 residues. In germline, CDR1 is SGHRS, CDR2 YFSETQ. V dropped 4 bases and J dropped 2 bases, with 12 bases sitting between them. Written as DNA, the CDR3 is TGCGCCAGCAGCCTGGGACATATTCAAGAGACCCAGTACTTC. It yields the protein CASSLGHIQETQYF.

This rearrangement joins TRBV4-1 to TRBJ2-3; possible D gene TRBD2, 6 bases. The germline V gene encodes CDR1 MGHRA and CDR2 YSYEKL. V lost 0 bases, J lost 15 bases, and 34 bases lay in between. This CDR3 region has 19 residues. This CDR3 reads CASSQDPIGDSPRPDWHYF. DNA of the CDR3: TGCGCCAGCAGCCAAGACCCCATTGGGGACTCCCCCCGACCTGACTGGCACTATTTT.

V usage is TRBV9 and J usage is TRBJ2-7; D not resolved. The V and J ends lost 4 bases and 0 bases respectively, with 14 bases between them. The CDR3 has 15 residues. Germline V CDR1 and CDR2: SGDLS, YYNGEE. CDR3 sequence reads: CASSPSGASSYEQYF. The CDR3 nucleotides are TGTGCCAGCAGCCCCTCAGGTGCGAGCTCCTACGAGCAGTACTTC.

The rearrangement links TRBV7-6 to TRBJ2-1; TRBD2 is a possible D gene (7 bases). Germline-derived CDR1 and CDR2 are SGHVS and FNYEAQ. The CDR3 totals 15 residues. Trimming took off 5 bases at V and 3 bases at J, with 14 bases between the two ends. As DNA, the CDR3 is TGTGCCAGCAGCGAAGGGGGGGCGGTCTACAATGAGCAGTTCTTC. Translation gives CASSEGGAVYNEQFF. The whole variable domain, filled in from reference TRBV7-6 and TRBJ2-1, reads GAGVSQSPRYKVTKRGQDVALRCDPISGHVSLYWYRQALGQGPEFLTYFNYEAQQDKSGLPNDRFSAERPEGSISTLTIQRTEQRDSAMYRCASSEGGAVYNEQFFGPGTRLTVL.

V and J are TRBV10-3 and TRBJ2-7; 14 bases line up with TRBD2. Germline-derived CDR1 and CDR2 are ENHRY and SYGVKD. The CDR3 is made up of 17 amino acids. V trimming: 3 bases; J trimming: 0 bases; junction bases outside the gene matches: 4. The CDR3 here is CAISERTSGGSSYEQYF. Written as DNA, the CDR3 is TGTGCCATCAGTGAACGGACTAGCGGGGGGAGCTCCTACGAGCAGTACTTC.

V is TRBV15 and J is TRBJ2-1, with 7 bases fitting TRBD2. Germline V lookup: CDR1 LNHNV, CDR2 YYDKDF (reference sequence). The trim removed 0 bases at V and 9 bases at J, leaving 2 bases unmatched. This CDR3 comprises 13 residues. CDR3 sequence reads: CATSRDPGGEQFF. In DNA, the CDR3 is TGTGCCACCAGCAGAGATCCGGGGGGTGAGCAGTTCTTC. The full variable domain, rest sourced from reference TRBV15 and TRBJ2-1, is DAMVIQNPRYQVTQFGKPVTLSCSQTLNHNVMYWYQQKSSQAPKLLFHYYDKDFNNEADTPDNFQSRRPNTSFCFLDIRSPGLGDTAMYLCATSRDPGGEQFFGPGTRLTVL.

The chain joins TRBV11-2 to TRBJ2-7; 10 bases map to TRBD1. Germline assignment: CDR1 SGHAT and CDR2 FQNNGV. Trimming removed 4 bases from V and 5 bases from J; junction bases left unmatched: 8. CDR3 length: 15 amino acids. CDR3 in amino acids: CASSSRDRGVDEQYF. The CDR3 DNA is TGTGCCAGCAGCTCCCGGGACAGGGGAGTCGACGAGCAGTACTTC.